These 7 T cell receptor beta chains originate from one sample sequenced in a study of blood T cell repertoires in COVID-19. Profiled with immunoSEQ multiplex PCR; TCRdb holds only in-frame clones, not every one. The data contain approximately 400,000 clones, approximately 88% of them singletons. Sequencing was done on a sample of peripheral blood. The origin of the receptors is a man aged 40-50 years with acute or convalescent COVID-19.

The chain's CDR3 is CASSEINRGFTDTQYF. For the CDR3, the DNA is TGTGCCAGCAGTGAAATTAACAGGGGTTTCACAGATACGCAGTATTTT. This chain connects TRBV2 to TRBJ2-3, with TRBD1 matching over 7 bases. Germline trimming cut 2 bases from V and 2 bases from J; bases unmatched to any gene: 7. Germline CDR1 and CDR2: SNHLY and FYNNEI. The CDR3 totals 16 residues.

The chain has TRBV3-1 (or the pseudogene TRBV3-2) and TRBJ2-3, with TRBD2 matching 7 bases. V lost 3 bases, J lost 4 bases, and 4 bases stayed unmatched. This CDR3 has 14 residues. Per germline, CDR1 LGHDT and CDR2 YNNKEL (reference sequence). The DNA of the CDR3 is TGTGCCAGCAGCCAGCGGGAGAACGCAGATACGCAGTATTTT. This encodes CASSQRENADTQYF.

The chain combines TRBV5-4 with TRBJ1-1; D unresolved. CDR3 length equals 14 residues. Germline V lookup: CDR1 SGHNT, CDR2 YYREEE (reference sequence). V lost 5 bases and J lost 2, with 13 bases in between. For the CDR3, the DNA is TGTGCCAGCAGACCTGACTCCCGAAACACTGAAGCTTTCTTT. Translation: CASRPDSRNTEAFF.

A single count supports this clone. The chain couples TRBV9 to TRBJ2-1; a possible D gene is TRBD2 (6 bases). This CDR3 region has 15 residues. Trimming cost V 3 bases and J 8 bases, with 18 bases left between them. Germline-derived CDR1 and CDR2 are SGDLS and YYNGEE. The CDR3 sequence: CASSDFSGLRDEQFF. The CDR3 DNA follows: TGTGCCAGCAGCGACTTTAGCGGACTTAGGGATGAGCAGTTCTTC.

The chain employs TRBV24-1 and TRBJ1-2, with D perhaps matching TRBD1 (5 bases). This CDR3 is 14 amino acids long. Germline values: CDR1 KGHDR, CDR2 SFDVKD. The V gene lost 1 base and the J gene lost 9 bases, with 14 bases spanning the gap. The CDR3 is CATSDLGGTPRYTF. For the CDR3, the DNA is TGTGCCACCAGTGATTTAGGAGGGACCCCCCGCTACACCTTC.

The CDR3 bases are TGTGCCAGCAGTTCGGGAGCAGCGGGATTGAGCAACACCATATATTTT. Amino acid sequence: CASSSGAAGLSNTIYF. This chain connects TRBV28 to TRBJ1-3; D is ambiguous. Germline V gene data show CDR1 as MDHEN and CDR2 as SYDVKM. V was pared by 4 bases and J by 7 bases, with 20 bases between. This CDR3 is 16 amino acids long.

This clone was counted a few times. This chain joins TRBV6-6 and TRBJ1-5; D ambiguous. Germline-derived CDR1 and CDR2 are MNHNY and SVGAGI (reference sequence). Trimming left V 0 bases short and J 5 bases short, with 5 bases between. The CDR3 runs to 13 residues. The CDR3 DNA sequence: TGTGCCAGCAGTTACTCGCGGGATCAGCCCCAGCATTTT. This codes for CASSYSRDQPQHF.